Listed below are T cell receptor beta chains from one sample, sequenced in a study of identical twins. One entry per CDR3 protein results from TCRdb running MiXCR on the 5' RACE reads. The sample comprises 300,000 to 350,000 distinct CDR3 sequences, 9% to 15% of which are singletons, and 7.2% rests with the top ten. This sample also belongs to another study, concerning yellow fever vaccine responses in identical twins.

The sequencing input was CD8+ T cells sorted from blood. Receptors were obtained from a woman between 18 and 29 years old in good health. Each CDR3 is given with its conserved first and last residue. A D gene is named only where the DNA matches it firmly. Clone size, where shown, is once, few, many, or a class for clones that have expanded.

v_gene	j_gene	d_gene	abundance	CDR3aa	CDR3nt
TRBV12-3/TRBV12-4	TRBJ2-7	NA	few	CASSLVDRTYEQYF	TGTGCCAGCAGTCTCGTCGACAGAACCTACGAGCAGTACTTC
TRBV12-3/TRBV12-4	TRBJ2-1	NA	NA	CASRSGGVSQWEQFF	TGTGCCAGTCGATCCGGCGGGGTTTCGCAATGGGAGCAGTTCTTC
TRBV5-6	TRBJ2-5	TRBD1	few	CASSPGQATRETQYF	TGTGCCAGCAGCCCTGGACAGGCGACCCGGGAGACCCAGTACTTC
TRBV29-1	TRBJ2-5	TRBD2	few	CSADVVAGGGYETQYF	TGCAGCGCCGATGTGGTGGCCGGGGGGGGCTATGAGACCCAGTACTTC
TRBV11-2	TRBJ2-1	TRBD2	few	CASSSPGLAGENEQFF	TGTGCCAGCAGCTCACCGGGACTAGCGGGAGAGAATGAGCAGTTCTTC
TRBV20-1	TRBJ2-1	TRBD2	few	CSARDASGSLSSYNEQFF	TGCAGTGCTAGAGATGCTAGCGGGAGCCTTAGCTCCTACAATGAGCAGTTCTTC
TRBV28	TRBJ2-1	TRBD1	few	CASSLSPDRGTINEQFF	TGTGCCAGCAGTTTATCCCCGGACAGGGGAACGATCAATGAGCAGTTCTTC
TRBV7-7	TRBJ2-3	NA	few	CASSLRAGPPETQYF	TGTGCCAGCAGCCTTCGGGCAGGTCCCCCGGAGACGCAGTATTTT
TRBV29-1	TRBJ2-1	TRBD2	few	CSVEAGGNEQFF	TGCAGCGTTGAAGCGGGAGGCAATGAGCAGTTCTTC
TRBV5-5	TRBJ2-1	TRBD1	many	CASSLGDTGDEQFF	TGTGCCAGCAGCTTGGGGGACACAGGGGATGAGCAGTTCTTC
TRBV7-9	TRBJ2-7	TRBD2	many	CASREGGTSEYEQYF	TGTGCCAGCAGGGAAGGAGGGACTAGCGAGTACGAGCAGTACTTC
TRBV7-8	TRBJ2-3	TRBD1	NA	CASSIDRGTDTQYF	TGTGCCAGCAGCATCGACAGGGGCACAGATACGCAGTATTTT
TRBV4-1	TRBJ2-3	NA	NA	CASSHPGPLTDTQYF	TGCGCCAGCAGCCATCCCGGGCCCCTCACAGATACGCAGTATTTT
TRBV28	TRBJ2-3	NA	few	CASSLDEQLLGADTQYF	TGTGCCAGCAGTTTGGACGAGCAGCTCCTAGGGGCAGATACGCAGTATTTT
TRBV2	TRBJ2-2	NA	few	CASSEVYRNTGELFFF	NA
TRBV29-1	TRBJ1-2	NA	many	CSVDGWDGYTF	TGCAGCGTAGACGGCTGGGATGGCTACACCTTC
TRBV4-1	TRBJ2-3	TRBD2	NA	CASSLSLAERGDTQYF	TGCGCCAGCAGCCTTTCGCTAGCGGAAAGGGGAGATACGCAGTATTTT
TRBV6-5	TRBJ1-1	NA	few	CASSYRGQGRKGTEAFF	TGTGCCAGCAGTTACCGCGGCCAGGGGCGGAAGGGAACTGAAGCTTTCTTT
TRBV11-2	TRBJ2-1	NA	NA	CASSLWSGLTGAESSYNEQFF	TGTGCCAGCAGCTTGTGGTCGGGGCTAACGGGAGCCGAGAGCTCCTACAATGAGCAGTTCTTC
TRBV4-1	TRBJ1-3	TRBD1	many	CASSQTGGENTIYF	TGCGCCAGCAGCCAAACAGGGGGCGAAAACACCATATATTTT
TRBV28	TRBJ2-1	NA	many	CASSLRESYNEQFF	TGTGCCAGCAGTTTAAGGGAGTCCTACAATGAGCAGTTCTTC
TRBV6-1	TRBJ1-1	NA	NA	CASSEVMSGTEAFF	TGTGCCAGCAGTGAAGTTATGAGTGGCACTGAAGCTTTCTTT
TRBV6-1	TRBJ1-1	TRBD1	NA	CASTPRGRRTEAFF	TGTGCCAGCACACCCAGGGGGCGCAGGACTGAAGCTTTCTTT
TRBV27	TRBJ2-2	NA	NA	CASSTRDFLTGELFF	TGTGCCAGCAGTACCCGGGACTTTCTAACCGGGGAGCTGTTTTTT
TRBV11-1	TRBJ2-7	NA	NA	CASSSSDTSYEQYF	TGTGCCAGCAGCAGTAGCGACACCTCCTACGAGCAGTACTTC
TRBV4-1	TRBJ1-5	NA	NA	CASSQDGGISQPQHF	TGCGCCAGCAGCCAAGATGGGGGGATTAGTCAGCCCCAGCATTTT
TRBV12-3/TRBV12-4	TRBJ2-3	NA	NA	CASKTSADTQYF	TGTGCCAGCAAGACCTCCGCAGATACGCAGTATTTT
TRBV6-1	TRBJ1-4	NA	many	CASSGSIGSEKLFF	TGTGCCAGCAGTGGTTCCATCGGATCTGAAAAACTGTTTTTT
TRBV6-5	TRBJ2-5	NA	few	CASSYDFHQTQYF	TGTGCCAGCAGTTACGACTTCCATCAGACCCAGTACTTC
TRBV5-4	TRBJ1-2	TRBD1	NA	CASNLEGAGYGYTF	TGTGCCAGCAACCTGGAGGGGGCAGGGTATGGCTACACCTTC
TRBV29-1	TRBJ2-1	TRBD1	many	CSVGDREGDEQFF	TGCAGCGTGGGGGACAGGGAGGGGGATGAGCAGTTCTTC
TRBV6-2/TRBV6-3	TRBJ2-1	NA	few	CASSYLFNEQFF	TGTGCCAGCAGTTATTTATTCAATGAGCAGTTCTTC
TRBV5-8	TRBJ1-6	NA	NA	CASAPRSPLHF	TGTGCCAGCGCCCCTAGATCACCCCTCCACTTT
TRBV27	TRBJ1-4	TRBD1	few	CASSRITGALNEKLFF	TGTGCCAGCAGCCGAATCACAGGGGCCCTTAATGAAAAACTGTTTTTT
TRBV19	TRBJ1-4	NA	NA	CASSIDRAPADEKLFF	TGTGCCAGTAGTATAGATCGCGCCCCGGCTGATGAAAAACTGTTTTTT
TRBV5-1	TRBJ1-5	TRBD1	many	CASSTTGGRQPQHF	TGCGCCAGCAGCACCACAGGGGGCAGGCAGCCCCAGCATTTT
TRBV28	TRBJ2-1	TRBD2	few	CASSSGTSGSDEQFF	TGTGCCAGCAGTTCCGGGACTAGCGGGAGTGATGAGCAGTTCTTC
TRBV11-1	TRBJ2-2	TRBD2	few	CASSPPLWTSGLNTGELFF	TGTGCCAGCAGCCCTCCCCTCTGGACTAGCGGGCTCAACACCGGGGAGCTGTTTTTT
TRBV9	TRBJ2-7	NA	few	CASSPGSTYEQYF	TGTGCCAGCAGCCCCGGTAGTACCTACGAGCAGTACTTC
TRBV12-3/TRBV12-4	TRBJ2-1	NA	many	CASSFPPGTPYNEQFF	TGTGCCAGCAGTTTCCCCCCTGGGACTCCTTACAATGAGCAGTTCTTC
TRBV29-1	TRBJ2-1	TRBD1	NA	CNVPGQGIYNEQFF	TGCAACGTGCCGGGACAGGGGATTTACAATGAGCAGTTCTTC
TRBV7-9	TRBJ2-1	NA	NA	CASSLDRVRANEQFF	TGTGCCAGCAGCTTAGACAGGGTGCGGGCCAATGAGCAGTTCTTC
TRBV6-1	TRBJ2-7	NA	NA	CASRAGTRSGAYEQYF	TGTGCCAGCAGAGCCGGGACCCGGAGTGGGGCCTACGAGCAGTACTTC
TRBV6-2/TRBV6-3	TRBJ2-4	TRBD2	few	CASSYGAGGPTRAKNIQYF	TGTGCCAGCAGTTACGGGGCGGGGGGGCCAACGAGGGCCAAAAACATTCAGTACTTC
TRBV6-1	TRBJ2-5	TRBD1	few	CASSKFRQGRQETQYF	TGTGCCAGCAGTAAATTCCGACAGGGGCGCCAAGAGACCCAGTACTTC
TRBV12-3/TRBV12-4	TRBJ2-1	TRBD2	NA	CASSWTRDSYNEQFF	TGTGCCAGCAGTTGGACTAGGGACTCCTACAATGAGCAGTTCTTC
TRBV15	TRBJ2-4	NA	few	CATREPAKNIQYF	TGTGCCACCAGGGAACCCGCCAAAAACATTCAGTACTTC